A selection of T cell receptor beta chains follows, all from one sample in a study of shared clonotypes between healthy human individuals. Only in-frame clones appear in the TCRdb table, and some are missing; sequencing was by immunoSEQ multiplex PCR. This repertoire shows fewer than 1.4 million clones, 70% to 80% found once; its top ten account for more than 0.55%. The specimen was memory CD4+ T cells from PBMCs. Receptors were obtained from a young man in good health. Some clones in this sample may be carry-over from other donors' samples. CDR3s include the opening cysteine and the closing phenylalanine or tryptophan. A D gene is named only where the DNA matches it firmly. Rows may omit the clone size; those that give it use once, few, many or a size class.

abundance	v_gene	j_gene	d_gene	CDR3aa	CDR3nt
once	TRBV27	TRBJ1-5	TRBD1	CASGNGQGRNQPQHF	TGTGCCAGCGGAAATGGACAGGGGAGAAATCAGCCCCAGCATTTT
-	TRBV6-6	TRBJ2-7	-	CASSYSTQLTARMVF	TGTGCCAGCAGTTACTCCACCCAATTGACAGCCCGTATGGTCTTC
-	TRBV4-1	TRBJ1-5	-	CASSLIVGQAPRGVVDQPQHF	TGCGCCAGCAGCCTTATTGTCGGGCAGGCGCCACGAGGGGTAGTGGATCAGCCCCAGCATTTT
-	TRBV5-1	TRBJ2-1	-	CASKHGSVYRSYNEQFF	TGCGCCAGCAAGCACGGGAGCGTATACCGCTCCTACAATGAGCAGTTCTTC
-	TRBV30	TRBJ2-7	-	CAWSSSPGEQYF	TGTGCCTGGAGTTCTTCCCCGGGGGAGCAGTACTTC
few	TRBV5-1	TRBJ2-3	-	CASSPSVESTGTDTQYF	TGCGCCAGCAGCCCCTCGGTCGAAAGTACGGGCACAGATACGCAGTATTTT
once	TRBV10-3	TRBJ2-1	-	CAISESTSGMVF	TGTGCCATCAGTGAGTCGACTTCTGGGATGGTCTTC
-	TRBV10-3	TRBJ1-1	-	CAISERGADTEAFF	TGTGCCATCAGTGAGCGAGGGGCAGACACTGAAGCTTTCTTT
once	TRBV28	TRBJ2-5	-	CASSTPRRVETQYF	TGTGCCAGCAGCACCCCCCGGCGGGTAGAGACCCAGTACTTC
-	TRBV11-1	TRBJ2-3	TRBD2	CASSLGGSGTDTQYF	TGTGCCAGCAGCTTGGGGGGGTCAGGAACAGATACGCAGTATTTT
-	TRBV30	TRBJ1-1	-	CAWGGNTEAFF	TGTGCCTGGGGGGGAAACACTGAAGCTTTCTTT
-	TRBV6-1	TRBJ2-3	-	CASRRQITDTQYF	TGTGCCAGCAGACGACAGATCACAGATACGCAGTATTTT
many	TRBV28	TRBJ2-5	-	CASSLREGETQYF	TGTGCCAGCAGTCTCCGTGAAGGAGAGACCCAGTACTTC
-	TRBV2	TRBJ1-4	-	CASNALAVEKLFF	TGTGCCAGCAACGCTTTGGCAGTCGAAAAACTGTTTTTT
few	TRBV2	TRBJ1-1	-	CASGPENTEAFF	TGTGCCAGTGGACCGGAGAACACTGAAGCTTTCTTT
-	TRBV21-1	TRBJ2-3	-	CASSRRQGSSTDTQYF	TGTGCCAGCAGCAGACGACAGGGATCTAGCACAGATACGCAGTATTTT
-	TRBV4-3	TRBJ2-5	-	CASSQGGRVGGQTQYF	TGCGCCAGCAGCCAAGGGGGCCGGGTCGGGGGACAGACCCAGTACTTC
-	TRBV2	TRBJ1-2	TRBD1	CASRNRGYGYTF	TGTGCCAGCAGAAACAGGGGCTATGGCTACACCTTC
-	TRBV25-1	TRBJ2-2	-	CASSEPPAHGELFF	TGTGCCAGCAGTGAACCACCGGCTCACGGGGAGCTGTTTTTT
-	TRBV19	TRBJ2-2	-	CASRWWENTGELFF	TGTGCCAGTAGATGGTGGGAGAACACCGGGGAGCTGTTTTTT
few	TRBV4-2	TRBJ2-1	-	CASSQGGEQFF	TGTGCCAGCAGCCAAGGGGGTGAGCAGTTCTTC
-	TRBV6-5	TRBJ1-5	-	CASSSSGGSNQPQHF	TGTGCCAGCAGTTCCTCCGGGGGGAGCAATCAGCCCCAGCATTTT
-	TRBV2	TRBJ1-1	-	CSSDLMQGNTEAFF	TGTTCCAGCGACCTCATGCAGGGAAACACTGAAGCTTTCTTT
-	TRBV12-5	TRBJ1-1	-	CASGFREGTEAFF	TGTGCTAGTGGTTTCAGGGAGGGGACTGAAGCTTTCTTT
-	TRBV18	TRBJ2-7	TRBD1	CASSRQGAVEQYF	TGTGCCAGCTCACGGCAGGGGGCCGTCGAGCAGTACTTC
few	TRBV5-1	TRBJ2-2	-	CASSPGGTANTGELFF	TGCGCCAGCAGCCCTGGGGGGACGGCAAACACCGGGGAGCTGTTTTTT
few	TRBV10-3	TRBJ1-2	-	CAISEGQFGYTF	TGTGCCATCAGTGAAGGACAGTTTGGCTACACCTTC
-	TRBV20-1	TRBJ2-5	-	CSARAPETQYF	TGCAGTGCTAGGGCGCCGGAGACCCAGTACTTC
-	TRBV27	TRBJ1-5	-	CASSLEGGNQPQHF	TGTGCCAGCAGCCTCGAGGGGGGCAATCAGCCCCAGCATTTT
-	TRBV6-6	TRBJ2-7	-	CASSRLGYEQYF	TGTGCCAGCAGTCGCCTGGGGTACGAGCAGTACTTC
-	TRBV4-1	TRBJ2-5	-	CASKIVGATGRETQYF	TGCGCCAGTAAGATTGTCGGGGCCACGGGGAGAGAGACCCAGTACTTC
many	TRBV2	TRBJ2-5	-	CASSAGPRGTQYF	TGTGCCAGCAGTGCAGGGCCAAGAGGGACCCAGTACTTC
-	TRBV6-1	TRBJ2-5	TRBD2	CASSARSGRETQYF	TGTGCCAGCAGTGCGCGTAGCGGGAGAGAGACCCAGTACTTC
-	TRBV15	TRBJ2-2	-	CATSRAPGSGELFF	TGTGCCACCAGCAGGGCGCCTGGGTCCGGGGAGCTGTTTTTT
-	TRBV5-5	TRBJ1-1	-	CASSFPSETEAFF	TGTGCCAGCAGCTTTCCTTCAGAAACTGAAGCTTTCTTT
-	TRBV9	TRBJ2-7	-	CASSGEKTSTYEQYF	TGTGCCAGCAGCGGAGAGAAGACAAGCACCTACGAGCAGTACTTC
-	TRBV19	TRBJ2-3	TRBD2	CASSLGLAVDTQYF	TGTGCCAGTAGTCTGGGACTAGCGGTGGATACGCAGTATTTT
-	TRBV7-8	TRBJ2-3	-	CASRRTATTDTQYF	TGTGCCAGCAGGAGGACAGCGACCACAGATACGCAGTATTTT
-	TRBV2	TRBJ2-7	-	CASSATGVPYEQYF	TGTGCCAGCAGTGCTACGGGGGTCCCCTACGAGCAGTACTTC
few	TRBV4-3	TRBJ1-2	-	CASSQGQNYGYTF	TGCGCCAGCAGCCAAGGACAAAACTATGGCTACACCTTC
-	TRBV10-3	TRBJ2-5	-	CAIGSVGETQYF	TGTGCCATCGGGAGTGTCGGAGAGACCCAGTACTTC
-	TRBV15	TRBJ1-2	-	CATSRVRSSGLYGYTF	TGTGCCACCAGCAGAGTTCGTAGTTCGGGTCTCTATGGCTACACCTTC
-	TRBV6-6	TRBJ2-7	-	CASSSLGLEQYF	TGTGCCAGCAGTTCCCTCGGGTTGGAGCAGTACTTC
-	TRBV30	TRBJ2-3	TRBD2	CAWNGGRESTDTQYF	TGTGCCTGGAACGGCGGGAGGGAGAGCACAGATACGCAGTATTTT
-	TRBV30	TRBJ2-3	-	CAWSTSDTQYF	TGTGCCTGGTCGACTAGTGATACGCAGTATTTT
-	TRBV25-1	TRBJ2-2	-	CASSKQGSTGELFF	TGTGCCAGCAGTAAACAGGGATCAACCGGGGAGCTGTTTTTT
-	TRBV27	TRBJ2-7	TRBD1	CASSLNGQGAHEQYF	TGTGCCAGCAGTTTAAACGGACAGGGGGCACACGAGCAGTACTTC
many	TRBV11-2	TRBJ2-3	-	CASSFTRGADTQYF	TGTGCCAGCAGCTTTACCAGGGGTGCAGATACGCAGTATTTT
-	TRBV9	TRBJ1-2	-	CASSVAGGTRGYTF	TGTGCCAGCAGCGTAGCTGGAGGGACTCGGGGCTACACCTTC
-	TRBV28	TRBJ1-4	-	CASTRQDINEKLFF	TGTGCCAGCACCCGTCAGGACATAAATGAAAAACTGTTTTTT
-	TRBV18	TRBJ1-3	-	CASSPGPPVGGNTIYF	TGTGCCAGCTCACCGGGACCTCCGGTAGGGGGAAACACCATATATTTT